A selection of T cell receptor beta chains follows, all from one sample in a study of cytomegalovirus exposure and HLA in healthy donors. Sequencing used immunoSEQ multiplex PCR; TCRdb keeps in-frame clones, though not all of them. The sample consists of 100,000 to 150,000 clones, more than 8% of them appearing once. Specimen: PBMCs. The receptor set was obtained from a middle-aged man in good health and CMV-seronegative. The conserved cysteine and the conserved F or W are not part of the CDR3 here. The order of the fields is V gene, CDR3 protein.

>TRBV5-6
ASSRGGTSYEQY
>TRBV30
AWSVLSGARNEQY
>TRBV5-4
ASSLATTGANVLT
>TRBV4-1
ASSQVGNEKLF
>TRBV5-6
ASRPGGVYEKLF
>TRBV7-9
ASSKVGQEEKLF
>TRBV6-5
ASSPREDEKLF
>TRBV6-5
ASRSGKPEAF
>TRBV6-6
ASSYTGLAEDTQY
>TRBV9
ASSRTGGNTEAF
>TRBV7-9
ASSVEGRVGEKLF
>TRBV7-2
ASSLRQGYQPQH
>TRBV7-2
ASSLGLAGQTQY
>TRBV5-1
ASRTSGGPETQY
>TRBV12-5
ASGLPPVLAGDTDTQY
>TRBV4-1
ASSQAGTEYGYT
>TRBV28
ASSDRGSYNEQF
>TRBV2
ASLLQAREAF
>TRBV2
ASKRDNYGYT
>TRBV6-1
ASSDMGALSGNTIY
>TRBV2
DRSDGGTWGYT
>TRBV19
ASSIGSGSNQPQH
>TRBV28
ASRLQGVNSPLH
>TRBV19
ASSAPAGRVYNEQF
>TRBV2
ASSGTGRGGVNTEAF
>TRBV5-4
ASRLETGYEQY
>TRBV6-6
ASASFSGTGEGYT
>TRBV28
ASSQPRLETQY
>TRBV4-2
ASSRRLAGVDTDTQY
>TRBV19
ASSTGTGPYEQY
>TRBV11-2
ASTPGASGGASYNEQF
>TRBV15
ATSRDRTGDGRGYNNEKLF
>TRBV14
ASSPTSGEQF
>TRBV7-2
ASSPGTDASLAKNIQY
>TRBV28
ASRPGQGITGYT
>TRBV30
AWSVSYGYT
>TRBV6-5
ASAPPGRSEAF
>TRBV11-2
ASFQGAMNTEAF
>TRBV19
ASSIAQTRYNEQF
>TRBV9
ASSQTSVDTQY
>TRBV10-1
ASSETSSATQY
>TRBV5-8
ASSLRADTQY
>TRBV13
ASSLAQREQY
>TRBV5-1
ASSLVRQNEQF